This T cell receptor beta chain was retrieved from a study of CD8+ T cells in alopecia areata. Reverse transcription of extracted RNA yielded cDNA, which provided the sequencing template. This table comes from immunoSEQ multiplex PCR, and its TCRdb copy is limited to in-frame clones, with some not included. Seen here are 180,000 or so clones, 45% to 60% observed once, and the top ten hold around 9.1%. Treatment here: oral pan-JAK inhibitor, 5-10 mg twice daily. Lesional scalp punch biopsies and peripheral blood came from alopecia areata patients. The CDR3 has 13 amino acids. Germline V lookup: CDR1 LGHNA, CDR2 YNFKEQ. V was shortened by 0 bases and J by 6 bases, with 6 bases between the two germline ends.

The genes are TRBV4-2 and TRBJ1-5, with no clear D. The source material was CD8+ T cells sorted from blood, sampled around week 54, from a patient treated with tofacitinib. The source is a human donor with alopecia areata. The CDR3 region is CASSQDVGQPQHF. CDR3 nucleotides: TGTGCCAGCAGCCAAGATGTAGGTCAGCCCCAGCATTTT.